This T cell receptor (beta chain) was obtained from a study of cytomegalovirus exposure and HLA in healthy donors. Primers included in the PCR were 60 Vbeta and 13 Jbeta primers. Under the authors' procedure: Later reanalysis found roughly 80 million unique TCR beta chains, 9 million to 12 million of them shared. Profiling relied on immunoSEQ multiplex PCR, and the TCRdb table lists in-frame clones only, not all of them. That table is the source of V, J and clone size, and D and trimming were worked out from the DNA. The repertoire holds about 170,000 clones, with more than 60% as singletons. This clone occurred a few times. The clonotype comes from a female donor in good health and CMV-seronegative. The sample taken for sequencing was PBMCs.

The CDR3 DNA follows: TGTGCCAGCTCAGCCGGGACTACCCCCTACGAGCAGTACTTC. It encodes CASSAGTTPYEQYF. The chain couples TRBV18 to TRBJ2-7; 7 positions match TRBD2. V dropped 5 bases and J dropped 2; count of bases not matched to a gene: 6. The CDR3 spans 14 residues. Germline V gene lookup returns CDR1 KGHSH and CDR2 LQKENI.